What follows are 31 T cell receptor beta chains derived from one specimen sequenced in a study of shared clonotypes between healthy human individuals (TCRdb year 2020). The protocol used for the library was the immunoSEQ multiplex PCR assay. As stored in TCRdb, this immuneACCESS dataset retains in-frame rearrangements with V and J assigned. A fraction of the clones does not appear; measured against another copy, unresolved V genes explain less than half of the discrepancy, and the remainder lacks a known reason. The sample table records around 990,000 clones; 70% to 80% of these occur just once. The ten largest make up 0.89% of the sample. The sample comprised memory CD4+ T cells from PBMCs. The cell subset or site label corresponds to: CD45RA-negative fraction. All receptors derive from a man in his late teens or twenties in good health. Some clones in this sample may be carry-over from other donors' samples.

This sequence joins TRBV6-4 and TRBJ2-1, with D possibly being TRBD2 (5 bases). V shed 4 bases and J shed 3 bases, with 10 bases lying between them. CDR1 is MRHNA, CDR2 SNTAGT, per germline. The CDR3 runs 14 residues. The CDR3 region is CASSVSRDYNEQFF. The CDR3 nucleotides read TGTGCCAGCAGTGTATCGAGGGACTACAATGAGCAGTTCTTC.

This rearrangement joins TRBV28 to TRBJ2-7; a weak D match, TRBD2 (5 bases). The germline V and J ends were trimmed by 3 bases and 3 bases, with 9 bases remaining between them. This CDR3 contains 13 residues. CDR1 is MDHEN, CDR2 SYDVKM, per germline. This CDR3 reads CASSFFGDYEQYF. The CDR3, as DNA: TGTGCCAGCAGTTTTTTCGGGGACTACGAGCAGTACTTC.

J is TRBJ2-3 and V is TRBV5-6; D gene uncertain. This CDR3 contains 12 residues. Germline V gives CDR1 SGHDT, CDR2 YYEEEE. Trimming stripped 1 base from V and 6 bases from J, with 6 bases between. CDR3 in amino acids: CASSLNIDTQYF. The CDR3 coding sequence is TGTGCCAGCAGCTTGAATATTGATACGCAGTATTTT.

This clone was picked up many times. The genes are TRBV30 and TRBJ1-1, with a tentative D call TRBD1 (5 bases). Looked up from germline, CDR1 is GTSNPN and CDR2 is SVGIG (reference sequence). The V end lost 0 bases, the J end lost 11 bases, and 10 bases lay between the germline ends. The CDR3 has 11 residues. In nucleotides, the CDR3 is TGTGCCTGGAGTGTCTCCGGGGCCGCTTTCTTT. Translated, it gives CAWSVSGAAFF.

CDR3 nucleotides: TGTGCCACAGGGACTAATGAAAAACTGTTTTTT. As protein: CATGTNEKLFF. The gene calls are TRBV28 and TRBJ1-4; possible D gene TRBD1, 5 bases. Germline values: CDR1 MDHEN, CDR2 SYDVKM. Trimming pared 10 bases from V and 2 bases from J, leaving 5 bases between. This CDR3 contains 11 residues.

This chain uses TRBV7-2 with TRBJ1-3, with D perhaps TRBD1 (6 bases). The CDR3 is 15 amino acids. V was shortened by 4 bases and J by 2 bases, with 12 bases between the two germline ends. Germline lookup yields CDR1 SGHTA and CDR2 FQGNSA. CDR3 sequence: CASSSVDRPGNTIYF. In nucleotides, the CDR3 is TGTGCCAGCAGCTCAGTGGACAGACCTGGAAACACCATATATTTT.

This chain's CDR3 is CASTREGRLRVSGANVLTF. The CDR3 nucleotides read TGTGCCAGCACCCGAGAGGGTCGTTTAAGGGTCTCTGGGGCCAACGTCCTGACTTTC. The rearrangement uses TRBV11-2 and TRBJ2-6; the D gene is possibly TRBD2 (5 bases). CDR3 length: 19 amino acids. V shed 7 bases and J shed 0 bases, with 22 bases lying between them. Per germline, CDR1 SGHAT and CDR2 FQNNGV.

Note on this clone: This may be a read error: a much more frequent sequence differs by one nucleotide. Other DNA sequences in this sample translate to the same CDR3. The DNA for the CDR3 is TGTGCCAGCAGCGTGGGGACTAGCGGCCAAGAGACCCAGTACTTC. Its translation: CASSVGTSGQETQYF. The chain combines TRBV9 with TRBJ2-5; 11 bases map to TRBD2. With V trimmed by 2 bases and J by 1 base, 1 base remained unmatched. Germline loops: CDR1 SGDLS, CDR2 YYNGEE. The CDR3 totals 15 residues.

This clone was picked up many times. The chain couples TRBV7-9 to TRBJ1-2, with D possibly TRBD1 on 5 matching bases. The germline V gene has CDR1 SEHNR and CDR2 FQNEAQ (reference sequence). The germline V and J ends were trimmed by 5 bases and 3 bases, with 16 bases remaining between them. There are 15 residues in the CDR3. The CDR3 DNA sequence: TGTGCCAGCAGCCTTACGTTGGGGGGGTACTATGGCTACACCTTC. This translates into CASSLTLGGYYGYTF.

The rearrangement uses TRBV7-8 and TRBJ2-5; weak D call: TRBD2 (5 bases). Germline CDR1 reads SGHVS; CDR2 reads FQNEAQ. This CDR3 has 13 amino acids. V lost 5 bases and J lost 0, with 7 bases in between. The DNA of the CDR3 is TGTGCCAGCAGCCCGGACTACCAAGAGACCCAGTACTTC. It specifies CASSPDYQETQYF.

This clone was detected only a few times. The genes are TRBV28 and TRBJ2-1; 9 bases are shared with TRBD1. This CDR3 contains 15 residues. Germline V lookup: CDR1 MDHEN, CDR2 SYDVKM. V was pared by 5 bases and J by 8 bases, with 10 bases of the junction left unmatched. The CDR3 here is CASSPTGTGYDEQFF. CDR3 DNA: TGTGCCAGCAGTCCCACCGGGACAGGGTACGATGAGCAGTTCTTC.

The chain has TRBV2 and TRBJ2-7, with no clear D. The CDR3 loop spans 12 amino acids. Germline values: CDR1 SNHLY, CDR2 FYNNEI. With 6 bases removed from V and 1 base from J, the gap between germline ends came to 7 bases. CDR3 nucleotides: TGTGCCAGCAGGGTTAGGTCCTACGAGCAGTACTTC. It yields the protein CASRVRSYEQYF.

The rearrangement links TRBV6-6 to TRBJ1-5; no reliable D call. Germline loops: CDR1 MNHNY, CDR2 SVGAGI (reference sequence). Trimming cost V 6 bases and J 1 base, with 10 bases left between them. The CDR3 covers 14 residues. The CDR3 sequence is CASSPTSSNQPQHF. The CDR3 coding sequence is TGTGCCAGCAGCCCGACAAGCAGCAATCAGCCCCAGCATTTT.

The table lists this clone with many counts. The chain employs TRBV4-3 and TRBJ1-1; D is unresolved. Germline values: CDR1 LGHNA, CDR2 YSLEER. There are 15 residues in the CDR3. Trimming took 1 base from V and 4 from J, leaving 13 bases between them. CDR3 in DNA: TGCGCCAGCAGCCAAGTTCGAGCGACCGGCACTGAAGCTTTCTTT. It is translated as CASSQVRATGTEAFF.

The gene calls are TRBV6-6 and TRBJ2-7; D is possibly TRBD1 (6 bases). The CDR3 consists of 15 residues. Germline V lookup: CDR1 MNHNY, CDR2 SVGAGI (reference sequence). V was cut by 2 bases and J by 1 base, with 12 bases left in between. As DNA, the CDR3 is TGTGCCAGCAGTTACACTCGACAGGTGTCCTACGAGCAGTACTTC. This sequence encodes CASSYTRQVSYEQYF.

This rearrangement joins TRBV5-4 to TRBJ2-2; D ambiguous. CDR3 length: 12 residues. Trimming left V 9 bases short and J 5 bases short, with 11 bases between. In germline, CDR1 is SGHNT, CDR2 YYREEE (reference sequence). Here the CDR3 reads CATPDLTGELFF. The CDR3 nucleotides read TGTGCCACCCCTGACCTTACCGGGGAGCTGTTTTTT.

The chain is built from TRBV6-1 and TRBJ1-2, with 7 bases lining up with TRBD1. This CDR3 region has 14 residues. V dropped 4 bases and J dropped 4; count of bases not matched to a gene: 6. Germline values: CDR1 MNHNS, CDR2 SASEGT. The CDR3 DNA sequence: TGTGCCAGCAGTGCAGAGGGGGCCGGCTATGGCTACACCTTC. This gives the protein CASSAEGAGYGYTF.

The J gene is TRBJ2-4, the V gene TRBV6-1; 8 bases map to TRBD1. In germline, CDR1 is MNHNS, CDR2 SASEGT. The V and J ends lost 5 bases and 5 bases, in that order; junction bases with no gene match: 2. CDR3 length: 13 amino acids. The CDR3 reads CASSQGAENIQYF. CDR3 DNA sequence: TGTGCCAGCAGTCAGGGGGCTGAAAACATTCAGTACTTC.

CDR3 sequence (DNA): TGTGCCAGCAGCGTAGGGGGTGGGGCCAACGTCCTGACTTTC. As protein: CASSVGGGANVLTF. The genes are TRBV28 and TRBJ2-6; weak D call: TRBD1 (6 bases). Germline CDR1 MDHEN, CDR2 SYDVKM. This CDR3 contains 14 residues. V lost 6 bases, J lost 3 bases, and 9 bases lay in between.

As concerns this clone: A single base separates this from a much larger clone, so it may be a read error. This CDR3 is also generated by other DNA sequences in the sample. The rearrangement joins TRBV14 to TRBJ2-1; D not resolved. The CDR3 is made up of 13 amino acids. V lost 0 bases and J 4 bases, leaving 4 bases between the germline ends. Germline CDR1 SGHDN, CDR2 FVKESK. The DNA of the CDR3 is TGTGCCAGCAGCCAAGATAGATACAATGAGCAGTTCTTC. Translating it yields CASSQDRYNEQFF.

The V and J genes are TRBV5-4 and TRBJ2-2; tentatively, D is TRBD2 (5 bases). There are 15 residues in the CDR3. V was cut by 2 bases and J by 6 bases, with 14 bases left in between. Germline V gene data show CDR1 as SGHNT and CDR2 as YYREEE (reference sequence). The CDR3 sequence: CASSLSGGRAGELFF. CDR3 nucleotides: TGTGCCAGCAGCTTAAGCGGAGGAAGGGCCGGGGAGCTGTTTTTT. The whole variable domain, filled in from reference TRBV5-4 and TRBJ2-2, reads ETGVTQSPTHLIKTRGQQVTLRCSSQSGHNTVSWYQQALGQGPQFIFQYYREEENGRGNFPPRFSGLQFPNYSSELNVNALELDDSALYLCASSLSGGRAGELFFGEGSRLTVL.

This rearrangement joins TRBV6-5 to TRBJ1-1; D not resolved. The V end lost 6 bases, the J end lost 0 bases, and 11 bases lay between the germline ends. The CDR3 is 14 residues long. Germline CDR1 MNHEY, CDR2 SVGAGI. CDR3 amino acids: CASRRVGMNTEAFF. DNA of the CDR3: TGTGCCAGCAGGCGAGTTGGCATGAACACTGAAGCTTTCTTT.

This clone has ten or more counts. This CDR3 reads CASSLGGPVGETQYF. The CDR3 region has the DNA TGCGCCAGCAGCTTAGGGGGCCCGGTGGGAGAGACCCAGTACTTC. The chain links TRBV5-1 to TRBJ2-5; 7 bases match TRBD1. Trimming at V came to 2 bases and at J to 4 bases, leaving 8 bases not matched to a gene. CDR1 and CDR2 from the germline V gene are SGHRS and YFSETQ. The CDR3 is made up of 15 amino acids.

The genes are TRBV5-4 and TRBJ1-3; D call uncertain. In germline, CDR1 is SGHNT, CDR2 YYREEE (reference sequence). The CDR3 runs to 15 residues. V was trimmed by 2 bases and J by 1 base, leaving 10 bases between them. CDR3 protein: CASSLFSRSGNTIYF. The CDR3 region has the DNA TGTGCCAGCAGCTTATTTTCCAGGTCTGGAAACACCATATATTTT.

The rearrangement uses TRBV5-4 and TRBJ2-3, with D possibly being TRBD1 (6 bases). CDR3 size: 15 residues. The V end was cut by 4 bases, the J end by 3 bases, with 15 bases between. Per the germline V gene, CDR1 is SGHNT and CDR2 is YYREEE (reference sequence). The chain's CDR3 is CASSLWGLLTDTQYF. The CDR3 coding sequence is TGTGCCAGCAGCCTGTGGGGGCTTCTGACAGATACGCAGTATTTT.

V and J are TRBV6-5 and TRBJ2-7; the D gene is possibly TRBD2 (6 bases). This CDR3 comprises 14 residues. Trimming shortened V by 6 bases and J by 11 bases, and 23 bases separated the two germline ends. Per germline, CDR1 MNHEY and CDR2 SVGAGI. The CDR3 spells CASRPPGVVFVEYF. The CDR3 DNA reads TGTGCCAGCAGGCCCCCGGGGGTGGTGTTCGTGGAGTACTTC.

J is TRBJ1-5 and V is TRBV27; a weak D match, TRBD1 (5 bases). The CDR3 contains 14 residues. In germline, CDR1 is MNHEY, CDR2 SMNVEV (reference sequence). V was pared by 5 bases and J by 5 bases, with 13 bases between. The chain's CDR3 is CASSQDNFYQPQHF. CDR3 coding DNA: TGTGCCAGCAGTCAGGACAACTTCTATCAGCCCCAGCATTTT.

Turning to this clone: Other nucleotide sequences in the sample specify the same CDR3. The gene calls are TRBV11-2 and TRBJ1-2, with D perhaps matching TRBD1 (6 bases). Germline V gene sequence: CDR1 SGHAT, CDR2 FQNNGV. The CDR3 runs to 13 residues. Trimming left V 5 bases short and J 8 bases short, with 15 bases between. The CDR3 reads CASSQGQGRGYTF. The CDR3 DNA sequence: TGTGCCAGCAGCCAGGGACAAGGTCGAGGCTACACCTTC.

This clone was counted many times. The chain joins TRBV30 to TRBJ1-5; 8 bases line up with TRBD1. The CDR3 loop spans 15 amino acids. Germline loops: CDR1 GTSNPN, CDR2 SVGIG (reference sequence). V trimming: 0 bases; J trimming: 6 bases; junction bases outside the gene matches: 7. CDR3 DNA sequence: TGTGCCTGGAGTGTCGGGGCAGGGGGCGGTCAGCCCCAGCATTTT. It encodes CAWSVGAGGGQPQHF.

The genes are TRBV6-6 and TRBJ1-1; D is possibly TRBD1 (5 bases). Trimming removed 4 bases at V and 0 bases at J, with 12 bases between. Germline V lookup: CDR1 MNHNY, CDR2 SVGAGI (reference sequence). The CDR3 runs 15 residues. CDR3: CASSSTGPLNTEAFF. CDR3 nucleotide sequence: TGTGCCAGCAGTTCCACGGGACCCTTGAACACTGAAGCTTTCTTT.

This chain connects TRBV7-2 to TRBJ1-4; 7 bases are a match to TRBD1. The CDR3 sequence is 14 residues long. Germline V gene data show CDR1 as SGHTA and CDR2 as FQGNSA. Unmatched junction bases numbered 3, after V lost 6 bases and J lost 2 bases. The CDR3 DNA is TGTGCCAGCAGTACAGGGGAGACTAATGAAAAACTGTTTTTT. Amino acid sequence: CASSTGETNEKLFF. Complete variable domain (other parts from reference TRBV7-2 and TRBJ1-4): GAGVSQSPSNKVTEKGKDVELRCDPISGHTALYWYRQSLGQGLEFLIYFQGNSAPDKSGLPSDRFSAERTGGSVSTLTIQRTQQEDSAVYLCASSTGETNEKLFFGSGTQLSVL.